This T cell receptor beta chain was profiled in a study of blood T cell repertoires in COVID-19. The CDR3 length is 15 residues. The germline V gene has CDR1 KGHSH and CDR2 LQKENI. With 2 bases removed from V and 1 base from J, the gap between germline ends came to 11 bases. TCRdb's copy holds only in-frame clones and misses some; the assay was immunoSEQ multiplex PCR. This table has 140,000 or so clones, approximately 90% appearing once. J is TRBJ1-1 and V is TRBV18; no clear D gene. The sequencing sample was made of peripheral blood. This clonotype was obtained from a woman older than 75 with acute or convalescent COVID-19. The CDR3, as DNA: TGTGCCAGCTCACCATTAGCAGATAAGAACACTGAAGCTTTCTTT. This sequence encodes CASSPLADKNTEAFF.